The present entry profiles one T cell receptor (beta chain) with its context. This record comes from a study of OX40 agonist ivuxolimab in advanced cancers. About the research overall: Of mixed ages from roughly 23 to 85 and averaging around 60 years, the group was almost 85% male.

Sequencing was performed with immunoSEQ multiplex PCR; in TCRdb, only in-frame clones are kept and a portion is missing. The data show approximately 68,000 clones, about 89% seen once. In germline, CDR1 is SGHRS, CDR2 YFSETQ. Trimming cost V 5 bases and J 3 bases, with 11 bases left between them. The CDR3 is 13 amino acids. The chain employs TRBV5-1 and TRBJ1-1; D not certain. The TCR originated in an adult with an advanced solid tumor such as melanoma, head and neck, liver or kidney cancer. The specimen was CD4+ or CD8+ T cells sorted from blood, collected in a trial of the OX40 agonist ivuxolimab. The CDR3 DNA reads as TGCGCCAGCAGACCCCGGTGGGACACTGAAGCTTTCTTT. Encoded protein: CASRPRWDTEAFF.